This entry describes one TCR beta chain. This sample is drawn from a study of blood T cell repertoires in COVID-19. Turning to the study itself: The United States, Italy and Spain were the sources of the acute and convalescent COVID-19 samples.

Sequenced by immunoSEQ multiplex PCR; TCRdb stores in-frame clones only, minus some. Of tens of thousands of clones listed, about three quarters are singletons. Material for sequencing was peripheral blood. The clonotype originates from a man aged 65 to 79 with acute or convalescent COVID-19.

The CDR3 bases are TGTGCCACCGCGGTTTATTCCTATAATTCACCCCTCCACTTT. Translated, it gives CATAVYSYNSPLHF. The chain carries TRBV19 and TRBJ1-6, with D unresolved. CDR3 length equals 14 residues. The V end lost 10 bases, the J end lost 1 base, and 11 bases lay between the germline ends. Germline CDR1 is LNHDA and CDR2 is SQIVND (reference sequence).